These 18 T cell receptor beta chains were sequenced from one sample in a study of blood T cells in healthy people across ages. A J-beta primer mix and a sample-barcoded 5' primer were used in a second PCR of roughly 6 to 12 cycles. MiXCR was run by TCRdb on the 5' RACE reads, yielding one entry per CDR3 protein. The sample holds some 1,500,000 distinct CDR3 sequences, roughly 43% seen once. Sequencing was performed on blood. The receptors originated from a woman aged 18-29 years in good health.

The chain is built from TRBV7-2 and TRBJ2-2; unclear D gene. V was pared by 5 bases and J by 4 bases, with 8 bases between. Germline lookup yields CDR1 SGHTA and CDR2 FQGNSA. The CDR3 is 13 residues long. CDR3 sequence reads: CASSVSSTGELFF. Here the CDR3 DNA reads TGTGCCAGCAGCGTATCGAGCACCGGGGAGCTGTTTTTT.

The V gene is TRBV13, the J gene TRBJ2-1; no clear D. The CDR3 length is 16 residues. In germline, CDR1 is PRHDT, CDR2 FYEKMQ (reference sequence). V was clipped by 5 bases and J by 0 bases, with 14 bases between them. CDR3 DNA: TGTGCCAGCAGCAGAGTGGTTGGACCCTCCTACAATGAGCAGTTCTTC. This encodes CASSRVVGPSYNEQFF.

This rearrangement joins TRBV21-1 to TRBJ2-1; TRBD1, the table's D call, lacks a check against the DNA. TRBV21-1 represents a pseudogene. This CDR3 region has 14 residues. CDR3 region: CASSNRQLYNEQFF. The DNA for the CDR3 is TGTGCCAGCAGCAATAGACAGCTATACAATGAGCAGTTCTTC.

This clonotype was seen a handful of times. The chain has TRBV4-1 and TRBJ2-1; D is perhaps TRBD2 (5 bases). CDR1 is MGHRA and CDR2 is YSYEKL in the germline V gene. V was cut by 1 base and J by 8 bases, with 12 bases left in between. The length of the CDR3 is 14 residues. CDR3 protein: CASSQGASGYEQFF. As DNA, the CDR3 is TGCGCCAGCAGCCAAGGGGCGTCGGGGTATGAGCAGTTCTTC.

V and J are TRBV20-1 and TRBJ2-7; possibly TRBD1 or TRBD2 for D (7 bases each). Trimming stripped 5 bases from V and 0 bases from J, with 20 bases between. The germline V gene has CDR1 DFQATT and CDR2 SNEGSKA (reference sequence). The CDR3 extends over 16 amino acids. This CDR3 is CSARIPGGGFSYEQYF. The CDR3 DNA follows: TGCAGTGCTCGAATCCCAGGGGGGGGCTTCTCCTACGAGCAGTACTTC.

This clonotype has only a few counts. The chain has TRBV6-4 and TRBJ2-5; 9 bases are shared with TRBD2. V was pared by 3 bases and J by 3 bases, with 5 bases of the junction left unmatched. This CDR3 has 15 amino acids. Germline CDR1 MRHNA, CDR2 SNTAGT. CDR3 residues: CASSEQPSGKETQYF. The CDR3, as DNA: TGTGCCAGCAGTGAACAACCTAGCGGGAAAGAGACCCAGTACTTC.

This clonotype turned up a few times. This sequence joins TRBV27 and TRBJ2-1; 7 nucleotides line up with TRBD2. The germline V gene encodes CDR1 MNHEY and CDR2 SMNVEV (reference sequence). Trimming removed 4 bases from V and 5 bases from J; junction bases left unmatched: 8. This CDR3 region has 15 residues. This CDR3 is CASSWGGDFDNEQFF. DNA of the CDR3: TGTGCCAGCAGTTGGGGAGGGGATTTCGACAATGAGCAGTTCTTC.

This clonotype turned up a few times. The chain couples TRBV11-2 to TRBJ1-1; D is unresolved. V lost 0 bases and J 0 bases, leaving 8 bases between the germline ends. CDR1 is SGHAT and CDR2 is FQNNGV in the germline V gene. This CDR3 has 15 amino acids. The CDR3 nucleotides read TGTGCCAGCAGCTTAGAGAGTCCTATGAACACTGAAGCTTTCTTT. Encoded protein: CASSLESPMNTEAFF.

This chain links TRBV7-9 with TRBJ2-7, with TRBD1 matching 9 bases. Germline V CDR1 and CDR2: SEHNR, FQNEAQ (reference sequence). Trimming at V came to 5 bases and at J to 1 base, leaving 9 bases not matched to a gene. The CDR3 length is 16 residues. The DNA of the CDR3 is TGTGCCAGCAGCCCCCGGGACAGGGTTCGGTCCTACGAGCAGTACTTC. Amino acid sequence: CASSPRDRVRSYEQYF.

Turning to this clonotype: At one of its ends the junction is not consistent with the germline gene, which may arise from a read error. This rearrangement joins TRBV4-3 to TRBJ2-7, with D hard to call. Germline assignment: CDR1 LGHNA and CDR2 YSLEER. The CDR3 has 17 residues. CDR3 loop: CASSQDVAVLSSYEQYF. The CDR3 coding sequence is TGCGCCAGTAGCCAAGATGTTGCAGTGCTAAGCTCCTACGAGCAGTACTTC.

This clonotype is a singleton in its sample. V gene TRBV6-1 combines with J gene TRBJ2-5; D might be TRBD2 (5 bases). V lost 2 bases and J 11 bases, leaving 12 bases between the germline ends. The CDR3 covers 12 residues. Germline CDR1 and CDR2: MNHNS and SASEGT. CDR3: CASSESSPGQYF. The CDR3 DNA reads as TGTGCCAGCAGTGAATCTAGCCCGGGGCAGTACTTC.

This clonotype appeared a few times. This sequence joins TRBV6-2 or TRBV6-3 and TRBJ1-2; D gene uncertain. This CDR3 spans 15 amino acids. Germline V gene lookup returns CDR1 MNHEY and CDR2 SVGEGT. V was cut by 5 bases and J by 4 bases, with 17 bases left in between. The CDR3 bases are TGTGCCAGCAGTCCCCCAGGAGAGGTCCTCTATGGCTACACCTTC. This sequence encodes CASSPPGEVLYGYTF.

This clonotype was observed a few times. This chain joins TRBV29-1 and TRBJ2-7; D may correspond to TRBD1 or TRBD2 (5 bases each). Germline CDR1 and CDR2: SQVTM and ANQGSEA. With 1 base removed from V and 0 bases from J, the gap between germline ends came to 10 bases. The CDR3 spans 14 residues. CDR3 in DNA: TGCAGCGTTGAAGTAGGGACCCTCTCCTACGAGCAGTACTTC. Its protein is CSVEVGTLSYEQYF.

The rearrangement uses TRBV20-1 and TRBJ1-4; D might be TRBD1 (5 bases). CDR1 DFQATT and CDR2 SNEGSKA come from the germline V gene (reference sequence). This CDR3 has 14 residues. The ends were cut back, 1 base at V and 8 bases at J, with 14 bases in the middle. Written as DNA, the CDR3 is TGCAGTGCTAGAGTAGCAGGGCTTCGGGAAAAACTGTTTTTT. It is translated as CSARVAGLREKLFF.

J is TRBJ2-1 and V is TRBV6-1, with D tentatively TRBD1 (6 bases). This CDR3 contains 13 residues. V lost 6 bases and J lost 3, with 9 bases in between. In germline, CDR1 is MNHNS, CDR2 SASEGT. CDR3 in amino acids: CASRKDSYNEQFF. The CDR3 nucleotides are TGTGCCAGCAGAAAGGACAGCTACAATGAGCAGTTCTTC.

The chain has TRBV5-6 and TRBJ1-2; tentative D call: TRBD1 (5 bases). Trimming pared 1 base from V and 8 bases from J, leaving 15 bases between. CDR1 and CDR2 (germline): SGHDT, YYEEEE. The CDR3 contains 14 residues. The CDR3 DNA follows: TGTGCCAGCAGCTTGTTGGGGCAAGGAGGAGGCTACACCTTC. Its translation is CASSLLGQGGGYTF.

This clonotype has just a few counts. This rearrangement joins TRBV27 to TRBJ2-1; maybe TRBD2 (6 bases). Per the germline V gene, CDR1 is MNHEY and CDR2 is SMNVEV (reference sequence). Trimming left V 4 bases short and J 0 bases short, with 13 bases between. This CDR3 has 16 residues. DNA for the CDR3: TGTGCCAGCAGTTACTCGGGACTGAGCTCCTACAATGAGCAGTTCTTC. Protein: CASSYSGLSSYNEQFF.

The sample holds a few counts of this clonotype. The rearrangement uses TRBV6-2 or TRBV6-3 and TRBJ2-7, with a weak D call TRBD2 (6 bases). Per the germline V gene, CDR1 is MNHEY and CDR2 is SVGEGT. Trimming removed 2 bases from V and 4 bases from J, with 15 bases in between. The CDR3 sequence is 15 residues long. DNA for the CDR3: TGTGCCAGCAGTTACCTCTCGGAGGGGAAATACGAGCAGTACTTC. Amino acids: CASSYLSEGKYEQYF.